This T cell receptor (beta chain) was documented in a study of spatial heterogeneity in lung cancer. One entry per CDR3 protein results from TCRdb running MiXCR on the 5' RACE reads. The data contain about 92,000 distinct CDR3 sequences, about an eighth of them singletons. Trimming took off 5 bases at V and 2 bases at J, with 0 bases between the two ends. This CDR3 comprises 11 residues. Regarding time point: sample taken at primary tumor resection. Whole RNA was taken from tumor, nontumor lung or frozen PBMC; it was then sequenced unsorted. There are many counts of this clonotype. This chain uses TRBV12-3 or TRBV12-4 with TRBJ2-2; D is unresolved. Specimen: PBMCs, collected at surgery. The sequence was collected from a male donor with early-stage non-small cell lung cancer. CDR3 sequence (DNA): TGTGCCAGCAGTAACACCGGGGAGCTGTTTTTT. Translating gives CASSNTGELFF.